This entry lists 8 T cell receptor beta chains sequenced from one sample in a study of blood T cells in healthy people across ages. It was with a sample-barcoded 5' primer and a J-beta primer mix that a second PCR of about 7 to 12 cycles was run. MiXCR, applied by TCRdb to the 5' RACE reads, yields one record per CDR3 protein. Among around 1.5 million distinct CDR3 sequences listed, 55% to 75% were seen once. Material: blood. All receptors come from a man in his late teens or twenties in good health.

V usage is TRBV6-1 and J usage is TRBJ1-1; D not certain. The CDR3 extends over 12 amino acids. Germline V gene lookup returns CDR1 MNHNS and CDR2 SASEGT. With 5 bases removed from V and 2 bases from J, the gap between germline ends came to 6 bases. CDR3 DNA: TGTGCCAGCAGTTGGGATAACACTGAAGCTTTCTTT. As protein: CASSWDNTEAFF.

The V and J genes are TRBV3-1 and TRBJ2-1; TRBD2 matches at 8 bases. The J call may be faulty, since TRBJ2-7 better matches the DNA end. This CDR3 spans 19 amino acids. Per germline, CDR1 LGHDT and CDR2 YNNKEL (reference sequence). CDR3 coding DNA: TGTGCCAGCAGCCCCCTCCCGGGACTAGGAAAGAGCTCCTACAATGAGCAGTACTTC. Its translation is CASSPLPGLGKSSYNEQYF.

The CDR3 loop is CASSPYGGDTDTQYF. The DNA of the CDR3 is TGTGCCAGCAGTCCGTACGGGGGAGACACAGATACGCAGTATTTT. V usage is TRBV28 and J usage is TRBJ2-3; maybe TRBD2 (6 bases). This CDR3 contains 15 residues. Germline V gene lookup returns CDR1 MDHEN and CDR2 SYDVKM. V lost 5 bases and J lost 2, with 14 bases in between.

The CDR3: CASSYGQGDQETQYF. The CDR3, as DNA: TGCGCCAGCAGCTACGGACAGGGGGATCAAGAGACCCAGTACTTC. V usage is TRBV5-1 and J usage is TRBJ2-5, with TRBD1 identical over 10 bases. Germline assignment: CDR1 SGHRS and CDR2 YFSETQ. J was trimmed by 2 bases and V by 3 bases; bases with no gene match: 4. The CDR3 extends over 15 amino acids.

The genes are TRBV20-1 and TRBJ2-3; D possibly corresponds to TRBD2 (5 bases). With 1 base removed from V and 4 bases from J, the gap between germline ends came to 12 bases. Germline assignment: CDR1 DFQATT and CDR2 SNEGSKA (reference sequence). The CDR3 consists of 14 residues. CDR3 nucleotides: TGCAGTGCTAGAGGGGAGAGTAGGGCAGATACGCAGTATTTT. This codes for CSARGESRADTQYF.

This clonotype was seen a few times. The chain couples TRBV6-2 or TRBV6-3 to TRBJ2-3, with 9 bases matching TRBD1. V lost 6 bases, J lost 6 bases, and 7 bases stayed unmatched. The CDR3 sequence is 14 residues long. Germline V CDR1 and CDR2: MNHEY, SVGEGT. This chain's CDR3 is CASRGQGQSDTQYF. In DNA form, the CDR3 reads TGTGCCAGCAGAGGACAGGGGCAATCCGATACGCAGTATTTT.

As for this clonotype: A read error may produce the germline difference seen at one junction end. The chain recombines TRBV7-2 with TRBJ2-5; TRBD2 matches 10 bases. The CDR3 spans 17 residues. Germline assignment: CDR1 SGHTA and CDR2 FQGNSA. Here the CDR3 DNA reads TGTCCCAGCAGCTCAACGCCCGGGACTAGCGATTTAAGTGAGCAGTACTTC. It yields the protein CPSSSTPGTSDLSEQYF.

The chain employs TRBV6-1 and TRBJ2-5; perhaps D is TRBD1 or TRBD2 (6 bases each). Near its end, the DNA agrees better with TRBJ2-7, so the J call may be wrong. CDR1 is MNHNS and CDR2 is SASEGT in the germline V gene. This CDR3 region has 14 residues. DNA of the CDR3: TGTGCCAGCAGTGAAGCGGGGGGCGGGTTCGAGCAGTACTTC. Its protein product is CASSEAGGGFEQYF.